Listed here is a single T cell receptor beta chain. The sample comes from a study of shared clonotypes between healthy human individuals. The naive CD8 subset, CD45RO-negative cells positively selected for CCR7, excluded terminally differentiated effector memory CD45RA+ cells. Produced via immunoSEQ multiplex PCR; TCRdb's table is partial and in-frame only. The repertoire has roughly 2.1 million clones, around 93% of them found once; the top ten carry around 1.7%. Trimming stripped 4 bases from V and 2 bases from J, with 12 bases between. There are 15 residues in the CDR3. The germline CDR1 and CDR2 sequences are SGDLS and YYNGEE.

V and J are TRBV9 and TRBJ2-2; D gene uncertain. This sequence originates from a man aged 18 to 29 in good health. Some clones in this sample may be carry-over from other donors' samples. The sequenced material came from naive CD8+ T cells from PBMCs. The CDR3 nucleotides read TGTGCCAGCAGCTACACTGCACGAAACACCGGGGAGCTGTTTTTT. The encoded protein is CASSYTARNTGELFF.